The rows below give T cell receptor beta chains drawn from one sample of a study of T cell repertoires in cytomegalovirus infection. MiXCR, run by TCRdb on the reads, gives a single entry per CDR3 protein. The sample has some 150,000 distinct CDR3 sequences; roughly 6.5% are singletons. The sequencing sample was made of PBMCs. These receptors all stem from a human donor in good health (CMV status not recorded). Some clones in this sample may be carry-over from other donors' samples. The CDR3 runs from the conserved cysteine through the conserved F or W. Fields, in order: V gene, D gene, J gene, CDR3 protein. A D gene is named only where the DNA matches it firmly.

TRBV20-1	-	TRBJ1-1	CSARDSRLGAILNTEAFF
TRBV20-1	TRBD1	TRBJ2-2	CSAPGQGNTGELFF
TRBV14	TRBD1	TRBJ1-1	CASSQATGGNTEAFF
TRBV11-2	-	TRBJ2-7	CASKSIATGSYEQYF
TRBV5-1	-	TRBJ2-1	CASSPPRTAYNEQFF
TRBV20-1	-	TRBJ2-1	CSARVEGSSYNEQFF
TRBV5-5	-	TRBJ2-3	CASSFPGKIDTQYF
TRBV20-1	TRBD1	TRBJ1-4	CSARGGGQGDEKLFF
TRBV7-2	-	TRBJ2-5	CASSLGGRETQYF
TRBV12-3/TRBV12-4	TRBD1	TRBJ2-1	CASSPGPTGDTSGSSYNEQFF
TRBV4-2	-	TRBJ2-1	CASSQVRGRGNEQFF
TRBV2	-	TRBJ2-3	CASSEYPPDTQYF
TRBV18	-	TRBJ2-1	CASSPPAQLRYNEQFF
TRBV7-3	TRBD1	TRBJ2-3	CASSPNTGGRGDTQYF
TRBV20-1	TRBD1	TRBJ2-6	CSARGQGSGANVLTF
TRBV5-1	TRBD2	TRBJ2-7	CASSLGLAVGEQYF
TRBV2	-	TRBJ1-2	CAGRGYTF
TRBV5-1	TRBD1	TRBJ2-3	CASRPTGEADTQYF
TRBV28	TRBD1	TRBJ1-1	CASRDRAGTEAFF
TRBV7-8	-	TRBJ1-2	CASSPGQMNYGYTF
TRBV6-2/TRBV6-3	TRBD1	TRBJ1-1	CASSPRDSTEAFF
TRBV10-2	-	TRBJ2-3	CASSEGLETDTQYF
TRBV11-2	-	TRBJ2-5	CASSLHTQETQYF
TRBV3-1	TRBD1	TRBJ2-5	CASSQWTGGEETQYF
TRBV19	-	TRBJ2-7	CASTPGLSSSYEQYF
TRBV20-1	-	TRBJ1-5	CSVLGHLSNQPQHF
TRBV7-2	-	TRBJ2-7	CASSLAPRDYEQYF
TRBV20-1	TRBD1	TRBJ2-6	CSARAGGATGANVLTF
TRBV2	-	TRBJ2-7	CASSEGSPSYEQYF
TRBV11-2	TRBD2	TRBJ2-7	CASSLDRTSGGSYEQYF
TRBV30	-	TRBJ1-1	CAWKGQLNTEAFF
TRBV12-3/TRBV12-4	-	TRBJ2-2	CASSYRVASTGELFF
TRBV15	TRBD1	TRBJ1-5	CATSRDLPGGGPQPQHF
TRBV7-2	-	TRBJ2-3	CASSNHLQADTQYF
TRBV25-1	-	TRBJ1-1	CASSKGGKAFF
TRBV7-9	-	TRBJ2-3	CASSSRAARGTDTQYF
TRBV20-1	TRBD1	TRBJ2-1	CSARGGQGYNEQFF
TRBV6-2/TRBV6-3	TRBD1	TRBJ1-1	CASREHGTGSTEAFF
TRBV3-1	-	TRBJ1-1	CASSQNQYTEAFF
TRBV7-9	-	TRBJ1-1	CASSGNSWVTEAFF
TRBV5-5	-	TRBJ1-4	CASSLAPPEKLIF
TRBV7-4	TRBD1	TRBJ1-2	CASSPAGGRSPRGYTF
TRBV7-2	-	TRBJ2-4	CASSGAGTKNIQYF
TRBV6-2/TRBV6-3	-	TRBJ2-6	CASSRTVPGANVLTF
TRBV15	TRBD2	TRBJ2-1	CATSRVSGGARNEQFF
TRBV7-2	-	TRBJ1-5	CASSFVGGNQPQHF
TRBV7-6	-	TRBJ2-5	CASSLERGPPRETQYF
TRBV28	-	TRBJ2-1	CASSLRGARDEQFF
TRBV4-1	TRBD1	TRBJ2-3	CASSLGQGDDTQYF
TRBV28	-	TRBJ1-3	CASSHRAGGNTIYF
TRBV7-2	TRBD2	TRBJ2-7	CASSPSGGRSYEQYF
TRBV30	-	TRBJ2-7	CAWSGPGEQYF
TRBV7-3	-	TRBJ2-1	CASSLKPGAAGISYNEQFF
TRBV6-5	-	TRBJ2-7	CASSRSRWYEQYF